This TCR beta chain emerged from a study of T cell responses to AZD1222 COVID-19 vaccine. Here immunoSEQ multiplex PCR was the method, and the copy in TCRdb shows in-frame clones only, minus some. The repertoire has tens of thousands of clones, about 88% of them found once; the top ten carry 4.5% to 5%. The sample consisted of peripheral blood, taken 28 days after the second AZD1222 dose. This sequence originates from an adult who received the AZD1222 COVID-19 vaccine.

In DNA form, the CDR3 reads TGTGCCAGCAGCCGCGGGACAGCCGGCTACGAGCAGTACTTC. Its translation: CASSRGTAGYEQYF. The rearrangement uses TRBV7-2 and TRBJ2-7; maybe TRBD1 (7 bases). The CDR3 loop spans 14 amino acids. Trimming took 5 bases from V and 3 from J, leaving 14 bases between them. CDR1 is SGHTA and CDR2 is FQGNSA in the germline V gene.